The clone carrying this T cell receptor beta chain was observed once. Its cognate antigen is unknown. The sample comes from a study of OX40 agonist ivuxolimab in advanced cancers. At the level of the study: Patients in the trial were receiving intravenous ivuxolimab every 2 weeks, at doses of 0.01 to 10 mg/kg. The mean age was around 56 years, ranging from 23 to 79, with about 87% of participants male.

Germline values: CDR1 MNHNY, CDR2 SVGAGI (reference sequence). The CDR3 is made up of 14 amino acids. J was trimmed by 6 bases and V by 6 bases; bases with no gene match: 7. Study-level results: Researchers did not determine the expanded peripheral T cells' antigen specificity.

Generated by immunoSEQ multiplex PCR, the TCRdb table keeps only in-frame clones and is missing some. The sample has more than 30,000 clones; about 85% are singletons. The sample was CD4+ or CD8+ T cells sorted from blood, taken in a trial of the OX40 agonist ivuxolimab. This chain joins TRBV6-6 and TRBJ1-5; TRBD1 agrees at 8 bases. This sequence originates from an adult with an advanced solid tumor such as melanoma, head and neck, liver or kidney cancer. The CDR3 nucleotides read TGTGCCAGCAGACAGGACAGGGACGGTCAGCCCCAGCATTTT. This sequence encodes CASRQDRDGQPQHF.